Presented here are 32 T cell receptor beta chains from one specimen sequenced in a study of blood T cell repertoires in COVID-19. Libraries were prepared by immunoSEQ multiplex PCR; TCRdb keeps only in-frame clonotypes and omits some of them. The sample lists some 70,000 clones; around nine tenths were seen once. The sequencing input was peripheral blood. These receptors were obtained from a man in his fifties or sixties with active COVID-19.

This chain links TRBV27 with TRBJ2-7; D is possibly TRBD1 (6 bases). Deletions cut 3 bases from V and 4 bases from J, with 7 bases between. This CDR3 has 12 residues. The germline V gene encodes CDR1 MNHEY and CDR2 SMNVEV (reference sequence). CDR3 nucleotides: TGTGCCAGCAGTTTCAGGGGATACGAGCAGTACTTC. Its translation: CASSFRGYEQYF.

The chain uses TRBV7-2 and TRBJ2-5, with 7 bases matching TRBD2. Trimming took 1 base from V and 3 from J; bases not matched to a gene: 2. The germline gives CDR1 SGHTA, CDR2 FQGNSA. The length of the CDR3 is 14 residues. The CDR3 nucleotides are TGTGCCAGCAGCTTAGGTCTAGCGGAAGAGACCCAGTACTTC. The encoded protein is CASSLGLAEETQYF.

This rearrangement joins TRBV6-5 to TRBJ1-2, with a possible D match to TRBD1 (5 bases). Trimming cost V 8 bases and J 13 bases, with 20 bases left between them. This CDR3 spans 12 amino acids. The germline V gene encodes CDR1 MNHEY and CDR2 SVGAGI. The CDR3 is CASQGDMKFSTF. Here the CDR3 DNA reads TGTGCCAGCCAAGGGGATATGAAGTTCTCCACCTTC.

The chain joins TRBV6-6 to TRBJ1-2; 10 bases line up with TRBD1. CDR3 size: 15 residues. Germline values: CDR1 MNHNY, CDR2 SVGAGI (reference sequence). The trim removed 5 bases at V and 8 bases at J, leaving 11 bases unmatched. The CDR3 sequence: CASSPSLGTGEGYTF. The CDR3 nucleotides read TGTGCCAGCAGTCCGAGCTTAGGGACAGGGGAGGGCTACACCTTC.

CDR3 DNA: TGTGCCAGCTCATCGACAGGGACCGGGGAGCTGTTTTTT. Translation: CASSSTGTGELFF. The chain employs TRBV18 and TRBJ2-2; 7 nucleotides match TRBD1. The V gene end was trimmed by 5 bases and the J gene end by 5 bases; junction bases not matched to a gene: 2. The germline gives CDR1 KGHSH, CDR2 LQKENI. This CDR3 region has 13 residues.

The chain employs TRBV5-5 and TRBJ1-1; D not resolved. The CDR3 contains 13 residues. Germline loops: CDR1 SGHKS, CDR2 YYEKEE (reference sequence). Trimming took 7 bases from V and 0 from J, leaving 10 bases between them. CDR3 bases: TGTGCCAGCCGGACGGGGATGAACACTGAAGCTTTCTTT. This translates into CASRTGMNTEAFF.

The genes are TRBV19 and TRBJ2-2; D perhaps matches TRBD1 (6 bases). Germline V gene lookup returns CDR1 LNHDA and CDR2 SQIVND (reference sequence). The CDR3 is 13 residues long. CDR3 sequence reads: CATTDRNTGELFF. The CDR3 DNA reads TGTGCTACGACGGACAGGAACACCGGGGAGCTGTTTTTT.

CDR3 sequence (DNA): TGCGCCAGCAGCAGTTTAGCGGGAGAAGGAGATACGCAGTATTTT. This sequence encodes CASSSLAGEGDTQYF. The rearrangement uses TRBV5-1 and TRBJ2-3; 9 positions match TRBD2. V was pared by 4 bases and J by 5 bases, with 8 bases of the junction left unmatched. This CDR3 is built from 15 residues. Germline-derived CDR1 and CDR2 are SGHRS and YFSETQ.

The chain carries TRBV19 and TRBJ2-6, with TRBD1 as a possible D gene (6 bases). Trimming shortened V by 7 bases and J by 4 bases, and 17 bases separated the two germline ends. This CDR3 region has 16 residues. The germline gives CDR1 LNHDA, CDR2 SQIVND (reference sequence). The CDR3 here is CASTDPRTAGANVLTF. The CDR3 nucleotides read TGTGCCAGTACCGACCCGAGGACAGCCGGGGCCAACGTCCTGACTTTC.

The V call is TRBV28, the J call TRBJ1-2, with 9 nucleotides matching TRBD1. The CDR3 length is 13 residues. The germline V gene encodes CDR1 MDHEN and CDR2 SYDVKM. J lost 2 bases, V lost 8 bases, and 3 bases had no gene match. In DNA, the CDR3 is TGTGCCAGCGGGGACAGGGCAAACTATGGCTACACCTTC. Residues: CASGDRANYGYTF.

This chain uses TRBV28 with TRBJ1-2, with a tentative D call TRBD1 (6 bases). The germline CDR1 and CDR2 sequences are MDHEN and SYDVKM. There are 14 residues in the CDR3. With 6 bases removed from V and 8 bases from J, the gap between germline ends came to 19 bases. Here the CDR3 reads CASSPPGGAEGYTF. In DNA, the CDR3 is TGTGCCAGCAGCCCCCCGGGGGGCGCAGAGGGCTACACCTTC.

In nucleotides, the CDR3 is TGTGCCAGCAGCTTTCTCACAGGGGCTGAAGCTTTCTTT. Protein sequence: CASSFLTGAEAFF. V gene TRBV5-8 combines with J gene TRBJ1-1, with TRBD1 matching 7 bases. V lost 2 bases and J lost 6; bases outside the gene matches: 4. Germline values: CDR1 SGHTS, CDR2 YDEGEE. The CDR3 consists of 13 residues.

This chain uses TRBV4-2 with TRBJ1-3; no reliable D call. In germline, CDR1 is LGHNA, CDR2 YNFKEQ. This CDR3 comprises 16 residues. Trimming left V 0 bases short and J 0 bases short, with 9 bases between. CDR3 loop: CASSQDMGSSGNTIYF. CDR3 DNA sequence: TGTGCCAGCAGCCAAGATATGGGGAGCTCTGGAAACACCATATATTTT.

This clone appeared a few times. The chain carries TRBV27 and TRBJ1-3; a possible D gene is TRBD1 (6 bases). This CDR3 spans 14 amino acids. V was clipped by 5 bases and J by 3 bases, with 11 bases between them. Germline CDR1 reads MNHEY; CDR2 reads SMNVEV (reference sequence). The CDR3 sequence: CASSTTGYGNTIYF. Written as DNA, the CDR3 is TGTGCCAGCAGTACTACAGGGTATGGAAACACCATATATTTT.

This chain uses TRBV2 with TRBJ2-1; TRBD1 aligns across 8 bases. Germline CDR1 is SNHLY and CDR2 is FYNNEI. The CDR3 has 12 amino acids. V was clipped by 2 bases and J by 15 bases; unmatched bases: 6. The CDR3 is CASSETRDRRFF. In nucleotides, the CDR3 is TGTGCCAGCAGTGAAACCCGGGACAGGCGGTTCTTC.

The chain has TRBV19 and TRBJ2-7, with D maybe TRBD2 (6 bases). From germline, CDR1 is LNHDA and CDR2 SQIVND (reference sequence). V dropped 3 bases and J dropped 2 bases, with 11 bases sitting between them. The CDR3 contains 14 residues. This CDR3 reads CASSIRLDAYEQYF. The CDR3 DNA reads TGTGCCAGTAGTATTAGACTAGACGCCTACGAGCAGTACTTC. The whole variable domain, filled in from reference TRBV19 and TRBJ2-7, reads DGGITQSPKYLFRKEGQNVTLSCEQNLNHDAMYWYRQDPGQGLRLIYYSQIVNDFQKGDIAEGYSVSREKKESFPLTVTSAQKNPTAFYLCASSIRLDAYEQYFGPGTRLTVT.

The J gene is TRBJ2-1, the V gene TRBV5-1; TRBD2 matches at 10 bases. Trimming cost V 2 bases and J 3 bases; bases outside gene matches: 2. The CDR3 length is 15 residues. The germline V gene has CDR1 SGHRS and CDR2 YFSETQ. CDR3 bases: TGCGCCAGCAGCTTAGCTAGCGGGAGCTACAATGAGCAGTTCTTC. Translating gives CASSLASGSYNEQFF.

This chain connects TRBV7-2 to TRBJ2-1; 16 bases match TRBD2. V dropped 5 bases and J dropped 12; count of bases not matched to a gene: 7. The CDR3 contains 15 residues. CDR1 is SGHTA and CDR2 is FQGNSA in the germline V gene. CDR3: CASSPGLAGGYGQFF. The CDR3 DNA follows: TGTGCCAGCAGCCCGGGACTAGCGGGAGGGTACGGGCAGTTCTTC.

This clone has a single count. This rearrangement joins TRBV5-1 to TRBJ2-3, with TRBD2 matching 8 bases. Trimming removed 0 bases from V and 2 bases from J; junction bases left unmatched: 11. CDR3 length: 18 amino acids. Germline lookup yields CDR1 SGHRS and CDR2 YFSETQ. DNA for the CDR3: TGCGCCAGCAGCTTGGGGTCTGTTTCGGGAGGGCTCACAGATACGCAGTATTTT. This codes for CASSLGSVSGGLTDTQYF.

The CDR3 sequence is CASSESPGETGYGYTF. CDR3 nucleotides: TGTGCCAGCAGTGAATCCCCCGGCGAGACAGGCTATGGCTACACCTTC. V usage is TRBV6-1 and J usage is TRBJ1-2, with D possibly TRBD1 on 6 matching bases. CDR3 size: 16 residues. The germline V gene has CDR1 MNHNS and CDR2 SASEGT. The ends were cut back, 2 bases at V and 4 bases at J, with 17 bases in the middle.

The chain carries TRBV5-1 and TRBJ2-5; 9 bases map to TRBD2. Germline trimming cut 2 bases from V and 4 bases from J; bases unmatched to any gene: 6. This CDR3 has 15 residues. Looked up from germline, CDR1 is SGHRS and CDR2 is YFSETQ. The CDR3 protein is CASSFAGGPGETQYF. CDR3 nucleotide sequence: TGCGCCAGCAGCTTCGCGGGGGGGCCGGGAGAGACCCAGTACTTC.

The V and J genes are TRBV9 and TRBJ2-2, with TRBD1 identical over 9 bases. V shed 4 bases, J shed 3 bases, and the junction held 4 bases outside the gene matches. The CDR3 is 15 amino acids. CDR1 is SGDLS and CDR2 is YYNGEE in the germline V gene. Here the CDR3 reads CASSFWTGDTGELFF. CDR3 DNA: TGTGCCAGCAGCTTCTGGACAGGGGACACCGGGGAGCTGTTTTTT.

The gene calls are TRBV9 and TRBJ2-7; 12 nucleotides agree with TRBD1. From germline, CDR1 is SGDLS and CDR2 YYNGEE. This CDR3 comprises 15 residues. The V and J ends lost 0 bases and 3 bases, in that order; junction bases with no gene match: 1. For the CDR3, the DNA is TGTGCCAGCAGCGTAGGGGACAGGGGGCACTACGAGCAGTACTTC. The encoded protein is CASSVGDRGHYEQYF.

CDR3 DNA sequence: TGTGCCAGTAGTCCCCCGGGGTGGACTGAAGCTTTCTTT. Protein: CASSPPGWTEAFF. This chain connects TRBV19 to TRBJ1-1; no reliable D call. Germline V gene data show CDR1 as LNHDA and CDR2 as SQIVND (reference sequence). The length of the CDR3 is 13 residues. Deletions cut 5 bases from V and 5 bases from J, with 12 bases between.

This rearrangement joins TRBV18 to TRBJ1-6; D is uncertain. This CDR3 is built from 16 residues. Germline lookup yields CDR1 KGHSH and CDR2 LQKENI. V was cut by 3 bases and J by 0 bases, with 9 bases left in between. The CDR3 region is CASSPSTTSYNSPLHF. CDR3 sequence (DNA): TGTGCCAGCTCACCTTCGACAACCTCCTATAATTCACCCCTCCACTTT.

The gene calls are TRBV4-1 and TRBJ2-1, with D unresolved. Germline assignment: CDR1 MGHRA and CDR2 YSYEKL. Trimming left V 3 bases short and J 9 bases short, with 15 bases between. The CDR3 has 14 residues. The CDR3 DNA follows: TGCGCCAGCAGCCATTCCGCTGGGCCTGGTGAGCAGTTCTTC. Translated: CASSHSAGPGEQFF.

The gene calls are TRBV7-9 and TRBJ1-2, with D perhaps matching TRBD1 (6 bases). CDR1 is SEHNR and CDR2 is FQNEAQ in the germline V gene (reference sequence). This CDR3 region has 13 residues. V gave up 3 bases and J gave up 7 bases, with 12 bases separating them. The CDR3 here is CASSFGQSSGYTF. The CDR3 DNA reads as TGTGCCAGCAGCTTCGGACAGTCCTCTGGCTACACCTTC.

This chain's CDR3 is CASSILGTSGKGTQYF. In DNA form, the CDR3 reads TGTGCCAGTAGTATTCTGGGGACTAGCGGGAAGGGGACCCAGTACTTC. The J gene is TRBJ2-5, the V gene TRBV19; the match to TRBD2 covers 13 bases. The length of the CDR3 is 16 residues. Germline CDR1 and CDR2: LNHDA and SQIVND (reference sequence). V dropped 3 bases and J dropped 7; count of bases not matched to a gene: 8.

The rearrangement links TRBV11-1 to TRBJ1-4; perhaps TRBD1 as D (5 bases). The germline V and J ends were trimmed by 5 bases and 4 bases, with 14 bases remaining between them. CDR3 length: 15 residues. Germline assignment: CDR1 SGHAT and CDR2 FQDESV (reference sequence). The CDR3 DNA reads TGTGCCAGCAGCGCCTGGGGCGGCAATAATGAAAAACTGTTTTTT. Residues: CASSAWGGNNEKLFF.

Written as DNA, the CDR3 is TGTGCCAGCAGTCCAGCCCCCGGGACAGGGGACTCCTACGAGCAGTACTTC. This codes for CASSPAPGTGDSYEQYF. J is TRBJ2-7 and V is TRBV6-6, with 10 bases fitting TRBD1. This CDR3 has 17 amino acids. V was pared by 5 bases and J by 0 bases, with 10 bases of the junction left unmatched. Per germline, CDR1 MNHNY and CDR2 SVGAGI (reference sequence).

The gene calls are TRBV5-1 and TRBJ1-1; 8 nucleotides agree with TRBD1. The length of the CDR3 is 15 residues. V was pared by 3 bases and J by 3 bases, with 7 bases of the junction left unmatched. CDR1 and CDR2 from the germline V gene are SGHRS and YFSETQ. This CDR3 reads CASSSRTGRDTEAFF. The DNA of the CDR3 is TGCGCCAGCAGCTCTAGGACAGGGCGAGACACTGAAGCTTTCTTT.

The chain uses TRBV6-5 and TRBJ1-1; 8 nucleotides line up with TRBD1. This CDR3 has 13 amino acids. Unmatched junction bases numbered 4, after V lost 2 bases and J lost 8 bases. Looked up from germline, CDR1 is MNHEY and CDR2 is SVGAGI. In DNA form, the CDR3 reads TGTGCCAGCAGTTACAAACGGGACAGGGAAGCTTTCTTT. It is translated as CASSYKRDREAFF.